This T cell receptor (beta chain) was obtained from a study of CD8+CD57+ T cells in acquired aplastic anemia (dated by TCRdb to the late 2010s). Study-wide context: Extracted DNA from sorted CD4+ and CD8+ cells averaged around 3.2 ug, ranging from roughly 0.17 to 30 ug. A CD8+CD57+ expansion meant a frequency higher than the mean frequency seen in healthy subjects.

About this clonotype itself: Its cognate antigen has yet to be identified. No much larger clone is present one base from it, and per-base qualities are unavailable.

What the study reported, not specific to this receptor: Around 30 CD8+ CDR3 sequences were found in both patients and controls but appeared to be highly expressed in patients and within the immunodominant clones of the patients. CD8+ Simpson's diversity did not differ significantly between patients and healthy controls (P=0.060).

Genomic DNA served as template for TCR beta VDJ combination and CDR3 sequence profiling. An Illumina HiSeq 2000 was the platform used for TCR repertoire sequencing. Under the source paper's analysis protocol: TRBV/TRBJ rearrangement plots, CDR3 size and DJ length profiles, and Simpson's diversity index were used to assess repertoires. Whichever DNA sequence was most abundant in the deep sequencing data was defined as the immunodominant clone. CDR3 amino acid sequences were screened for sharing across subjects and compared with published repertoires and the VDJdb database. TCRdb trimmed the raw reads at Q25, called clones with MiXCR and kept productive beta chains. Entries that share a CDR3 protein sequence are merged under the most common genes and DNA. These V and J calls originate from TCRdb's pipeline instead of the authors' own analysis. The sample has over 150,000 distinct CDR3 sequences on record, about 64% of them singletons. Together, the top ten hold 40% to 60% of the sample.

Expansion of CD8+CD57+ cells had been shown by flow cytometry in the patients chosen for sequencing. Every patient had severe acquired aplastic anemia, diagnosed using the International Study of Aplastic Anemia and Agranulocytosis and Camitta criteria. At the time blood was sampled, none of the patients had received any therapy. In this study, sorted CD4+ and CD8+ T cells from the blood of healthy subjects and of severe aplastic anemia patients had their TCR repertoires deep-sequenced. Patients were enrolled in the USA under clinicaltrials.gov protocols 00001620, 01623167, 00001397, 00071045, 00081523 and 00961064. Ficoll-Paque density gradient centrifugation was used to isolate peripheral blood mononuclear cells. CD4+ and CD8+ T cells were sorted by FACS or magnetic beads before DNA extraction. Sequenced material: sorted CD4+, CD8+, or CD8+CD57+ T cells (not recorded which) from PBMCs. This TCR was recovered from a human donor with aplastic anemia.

The CDR3 corresponds to CASSLGPDRGTYEQYF. DNA sequence: TGCGCCAGCAGCCTGGGACCGGACAGGGGTACCTACGAGCAGTACTTC. This sequence uses TRBV4-1 and TRBJ2-7; 9 bases in the middle match TRBD1. CDR1 and CDR2, per the germline V gene, are MGHRA and YSYEKL. Trimming accounts for 4 bases at V and 2 bases at J, while the number of junction bases matched to no gene is 9. The CDR3 sequence holds 16 residues, the cysteine and phenylalanine included. The entry retains the CDR3 DNA only, 48 bases that are in frame from base 1.